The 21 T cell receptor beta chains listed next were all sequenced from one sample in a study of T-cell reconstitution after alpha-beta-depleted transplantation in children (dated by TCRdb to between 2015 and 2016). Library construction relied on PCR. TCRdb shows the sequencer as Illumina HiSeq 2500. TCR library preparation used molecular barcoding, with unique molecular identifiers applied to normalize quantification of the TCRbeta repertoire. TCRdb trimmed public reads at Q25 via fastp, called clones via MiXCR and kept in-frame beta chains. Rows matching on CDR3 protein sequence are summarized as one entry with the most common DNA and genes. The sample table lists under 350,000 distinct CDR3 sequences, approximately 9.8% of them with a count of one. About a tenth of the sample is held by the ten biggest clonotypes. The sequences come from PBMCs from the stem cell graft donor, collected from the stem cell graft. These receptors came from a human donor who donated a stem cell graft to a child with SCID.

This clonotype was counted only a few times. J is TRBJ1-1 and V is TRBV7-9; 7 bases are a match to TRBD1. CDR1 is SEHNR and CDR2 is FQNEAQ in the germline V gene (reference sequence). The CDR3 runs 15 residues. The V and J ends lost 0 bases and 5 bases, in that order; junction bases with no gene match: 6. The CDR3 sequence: CASSLAEGAVTEAFF. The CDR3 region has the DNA TGTGCCAGCAGCTTAGCCGAGGGGGCCGTAACTGAAGCTTTCTTT.

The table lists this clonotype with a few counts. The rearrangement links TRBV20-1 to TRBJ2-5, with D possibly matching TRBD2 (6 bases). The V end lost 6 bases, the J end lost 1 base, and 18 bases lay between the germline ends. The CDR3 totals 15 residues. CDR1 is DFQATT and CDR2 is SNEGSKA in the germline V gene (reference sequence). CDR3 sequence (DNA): TGCAGTGCCACTGGCCCCGGAGGGGCCCAAGAGACCCAGTACTTC. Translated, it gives CSATGPGGAQETQYF.

CDR3 amino acids: CAISEGKGSEKLFF. CDR3 nucleotide sequence: TGTGCCATCAGTGAGGGGAAGGGTTCCGAAAAACTGTTTTTT. The gene calls are TRBV10-3 and TRBJ1-4; D unresolved. V was cut by 2 bases and J by 8 bases, with 12 bases left in between. This CDR3 contains 14 residues. CDR1 is ENHRY, CDR2 SYGVKD, per germline.

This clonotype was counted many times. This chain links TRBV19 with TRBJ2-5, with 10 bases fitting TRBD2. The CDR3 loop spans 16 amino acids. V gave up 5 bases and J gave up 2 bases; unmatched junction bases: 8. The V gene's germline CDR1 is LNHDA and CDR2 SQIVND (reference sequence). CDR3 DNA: TGTGCCAGTAGTCCCCAGACTAGCGGGTTTCAAGAGACCCAGTACTTC. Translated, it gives CASSPQTSGFQETQYF.

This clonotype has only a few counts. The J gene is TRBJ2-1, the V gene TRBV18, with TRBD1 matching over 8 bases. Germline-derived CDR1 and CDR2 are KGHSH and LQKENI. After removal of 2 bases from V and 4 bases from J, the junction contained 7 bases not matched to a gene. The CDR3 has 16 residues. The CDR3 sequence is CASSPAAGQAYNEQFF. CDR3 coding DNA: TGTGCCAGCTCACCAGCCGCGGGACAGGCGTACAATGAGCAGTTCTTC.

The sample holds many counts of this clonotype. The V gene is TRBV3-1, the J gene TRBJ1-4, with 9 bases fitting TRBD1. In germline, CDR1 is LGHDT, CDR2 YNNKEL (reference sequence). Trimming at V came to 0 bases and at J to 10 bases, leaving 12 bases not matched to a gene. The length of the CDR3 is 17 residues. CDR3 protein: CASSQDLTGTGNGKLFF. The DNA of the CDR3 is TGTGCCAGCAGCCAAGATCTTACCGGGACAGGGAACGGAAAACTGTTTTTT.

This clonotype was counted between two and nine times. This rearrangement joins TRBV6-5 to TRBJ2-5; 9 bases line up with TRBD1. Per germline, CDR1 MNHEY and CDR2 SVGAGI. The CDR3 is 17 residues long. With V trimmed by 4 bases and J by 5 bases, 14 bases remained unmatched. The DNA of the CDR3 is TGTGCCAGCAGTTCACAGGGGGCGTATGGTCAAGCGGAGACCCAGTACTTC. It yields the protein CASSSQGAYGQAETQYF.

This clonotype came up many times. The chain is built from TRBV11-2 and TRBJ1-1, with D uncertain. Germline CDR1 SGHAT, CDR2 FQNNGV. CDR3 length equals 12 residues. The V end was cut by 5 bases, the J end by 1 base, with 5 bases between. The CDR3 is CASSPGNTEAFF. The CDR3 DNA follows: TGTGCCAGCAGCCCGGGGAACACTGAAGCTTTCTTT. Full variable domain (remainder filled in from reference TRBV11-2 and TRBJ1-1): EAGVAQSPRYKIIEKRQSVAFWCNPISGHATLYWYQQILGQGPKLLIQFQNNGVVDDSQLPKDRFSAERLKGVDSTLKIQPAKLEDSAVYLCASSPGNTEAFFGQGTRLTVV.

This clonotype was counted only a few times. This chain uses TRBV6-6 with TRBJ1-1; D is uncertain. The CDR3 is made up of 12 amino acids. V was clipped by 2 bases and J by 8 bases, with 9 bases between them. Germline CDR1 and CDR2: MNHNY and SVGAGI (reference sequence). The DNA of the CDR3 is TGTGCCAGCAGTTACCCACCAATGGAAGCTTTCTTT. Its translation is CASSYPPMEAFF.

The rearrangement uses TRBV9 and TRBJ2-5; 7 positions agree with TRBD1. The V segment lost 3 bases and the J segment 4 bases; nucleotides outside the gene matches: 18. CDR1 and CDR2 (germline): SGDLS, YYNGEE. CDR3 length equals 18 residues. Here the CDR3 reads CASSAQGKGSERGETQYF. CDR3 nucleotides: TGTGCCAGCAGCGCACAGGGGAAAGGTTCGGAAAGGGGAGAGACCCAGTACTTC.

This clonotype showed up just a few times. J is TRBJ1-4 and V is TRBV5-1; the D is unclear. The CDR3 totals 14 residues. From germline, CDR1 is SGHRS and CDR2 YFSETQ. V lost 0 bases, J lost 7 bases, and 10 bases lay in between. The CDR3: CASSLGRIGEKLFF. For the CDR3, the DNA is TGCGCCAGCAGCTTGGGTCGAATTGGTGAAAAACTGTTTTTT.

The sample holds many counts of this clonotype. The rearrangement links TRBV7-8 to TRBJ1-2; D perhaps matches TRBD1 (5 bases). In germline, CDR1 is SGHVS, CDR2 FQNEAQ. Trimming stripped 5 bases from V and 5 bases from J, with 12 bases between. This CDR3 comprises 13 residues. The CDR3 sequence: CASSLLEGYGYTF. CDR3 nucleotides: TGTGCCAGCAGCCTCTTGGAGGGGTATGGCTACACCTTC.

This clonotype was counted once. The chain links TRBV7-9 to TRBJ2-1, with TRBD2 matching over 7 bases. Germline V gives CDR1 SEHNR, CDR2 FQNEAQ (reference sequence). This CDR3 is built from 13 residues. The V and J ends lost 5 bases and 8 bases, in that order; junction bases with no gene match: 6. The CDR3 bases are TGTGCCAGCAGCGCCGGGGGGTGGCATGAGCAGTTCTTC. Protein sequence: CASSAGGWHEQFF.

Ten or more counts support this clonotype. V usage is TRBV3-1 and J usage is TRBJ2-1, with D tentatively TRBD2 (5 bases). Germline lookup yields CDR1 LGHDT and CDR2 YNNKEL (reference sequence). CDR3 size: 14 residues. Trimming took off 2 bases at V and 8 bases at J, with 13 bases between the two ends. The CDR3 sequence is CASSQLPGSDEQFF. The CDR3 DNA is TGTGCCAGCAGCCAACTGCCGGGTAGCGATGAGCAGTTCTTC.

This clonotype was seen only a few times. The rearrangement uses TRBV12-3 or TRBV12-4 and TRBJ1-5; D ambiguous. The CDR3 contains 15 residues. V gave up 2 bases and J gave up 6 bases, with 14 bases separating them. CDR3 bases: TGTGCCAGCAGTTTAAACCGGCAGGTTGGTCAGCCCCAGCATTTT. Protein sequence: CASSLNRQVGQPQHF.

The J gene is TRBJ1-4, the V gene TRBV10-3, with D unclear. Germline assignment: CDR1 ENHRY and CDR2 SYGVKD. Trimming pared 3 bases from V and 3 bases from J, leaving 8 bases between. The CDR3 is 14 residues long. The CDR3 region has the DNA TGTGCCATCAGTGATCTGGGCTCTAATGAAAAACTGTTTTTT. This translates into CAISDLGSNEKLFF.

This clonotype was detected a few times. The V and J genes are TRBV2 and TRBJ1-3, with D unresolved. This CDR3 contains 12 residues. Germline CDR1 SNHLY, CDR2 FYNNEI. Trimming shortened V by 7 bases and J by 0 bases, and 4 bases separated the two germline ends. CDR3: CASIYSGNTIYF. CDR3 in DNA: TGTGCCAGCATATACTCTGGAAACACCATATATTTT.

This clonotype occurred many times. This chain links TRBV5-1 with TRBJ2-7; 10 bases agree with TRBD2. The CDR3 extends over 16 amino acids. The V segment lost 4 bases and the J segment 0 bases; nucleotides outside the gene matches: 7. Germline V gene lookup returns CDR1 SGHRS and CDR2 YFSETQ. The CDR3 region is CASSPEWTSGSYEQYF. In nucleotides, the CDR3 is TGCGCCAGCAGCCCAGAATGGACTAGCGGCTCCTACGAGCAGTACTTC.

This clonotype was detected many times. For the CDR3, the DNA is TGCGCCAGCAGTGATCCGGGGACTAGCGGGGGGTCCGAGCAGTACTTC. This encodes CASSDPGTSGGSEQYF. V is TRBV10-2 and J is TRBJ2-7; 15 positions match TRBD2. The J segment lost 6 bases and the V segment lost 3 bases, leaving 6 bases of the junction unmatched. Germline values: CDR1 WSHSY, CDR2 SAAADI. The CDR3 is made up of 16 amino acids.

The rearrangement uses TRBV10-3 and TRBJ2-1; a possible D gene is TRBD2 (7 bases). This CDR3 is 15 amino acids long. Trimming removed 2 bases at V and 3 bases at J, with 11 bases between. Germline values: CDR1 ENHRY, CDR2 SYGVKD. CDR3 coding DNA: TGTGCCATCAGTGAGCAAAGGGGGGGCTACAATGAGCAGTTCTTC. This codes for CAISEQRGGYNEQFF.

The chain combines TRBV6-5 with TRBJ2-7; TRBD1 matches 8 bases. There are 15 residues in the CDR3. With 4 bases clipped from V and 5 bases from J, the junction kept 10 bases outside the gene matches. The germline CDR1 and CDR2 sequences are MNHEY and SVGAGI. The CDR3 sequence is CASSLGDRPSNEQYF. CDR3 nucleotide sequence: TGTGCCAGCAGTTTAGGGGACAGGCCCTCAAACGAGCAGTACTTC.